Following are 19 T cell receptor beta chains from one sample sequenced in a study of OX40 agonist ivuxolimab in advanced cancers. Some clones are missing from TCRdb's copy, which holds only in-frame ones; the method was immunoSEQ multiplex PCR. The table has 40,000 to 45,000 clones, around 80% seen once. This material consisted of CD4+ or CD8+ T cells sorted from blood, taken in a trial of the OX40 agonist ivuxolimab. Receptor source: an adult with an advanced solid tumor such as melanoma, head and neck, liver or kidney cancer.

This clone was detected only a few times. The CDR3 is CASSLAGGSSYEQYF. The CDR3, as DNA: TGTGCCAGCAGTTTAGCGGGGGGAAGCTCCTACGAGCAGTACTTC. The chain joins TRBV6-5 to TRBJ2-7, with 10 positions matching TRBD2. The CDR3 extends over 15 amino acids. Germline V gene sequence: CDR1 MNHEY, CDR2 SVGAGI. V gave up 4 bases and J gave up 0 bases; unmatched junction bases: 3.

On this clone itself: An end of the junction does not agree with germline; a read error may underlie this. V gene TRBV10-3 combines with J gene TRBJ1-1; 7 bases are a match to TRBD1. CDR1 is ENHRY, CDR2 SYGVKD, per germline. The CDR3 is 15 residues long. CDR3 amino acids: CAISESVRGNSEAFF. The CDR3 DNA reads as TGTGCCATCAGTGAGTCGGTCAGGGGGAACAGTGAAGCTTTCTTT.

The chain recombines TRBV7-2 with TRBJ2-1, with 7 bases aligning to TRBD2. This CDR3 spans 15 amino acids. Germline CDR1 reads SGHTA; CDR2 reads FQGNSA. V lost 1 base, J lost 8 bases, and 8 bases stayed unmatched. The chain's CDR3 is CASSLEAGRVHEQFF. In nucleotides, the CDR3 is TGTGCCAGCAGCTTAGAAGCGGGAAGGGTCCATGAGCAGTTCTTC.

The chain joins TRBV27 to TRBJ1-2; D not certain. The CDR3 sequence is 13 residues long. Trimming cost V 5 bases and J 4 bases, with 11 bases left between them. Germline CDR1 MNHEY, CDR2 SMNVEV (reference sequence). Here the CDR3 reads CASSLRSSYGYTF. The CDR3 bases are TGTGCCAGCAGTCTCAGGTCGAGCTATGGCTACACCTTC.

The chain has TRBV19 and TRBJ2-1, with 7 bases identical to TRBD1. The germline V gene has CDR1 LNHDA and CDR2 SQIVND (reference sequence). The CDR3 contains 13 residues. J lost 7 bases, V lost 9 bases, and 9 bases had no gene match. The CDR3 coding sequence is TGTGCCAGCGTTACAGGGGTTTCGAATGAGCAGTTCTTC. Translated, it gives CASVTGVSNEQFF.

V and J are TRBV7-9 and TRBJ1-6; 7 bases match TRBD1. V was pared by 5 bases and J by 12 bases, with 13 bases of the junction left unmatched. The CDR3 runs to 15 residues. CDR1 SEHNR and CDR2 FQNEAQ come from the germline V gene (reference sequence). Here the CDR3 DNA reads TGTGCCAGCAGCCCGAGACAGGGTGGATCCGGACCCCTCCACTTT. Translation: CASSPRQGGSGPLHF.

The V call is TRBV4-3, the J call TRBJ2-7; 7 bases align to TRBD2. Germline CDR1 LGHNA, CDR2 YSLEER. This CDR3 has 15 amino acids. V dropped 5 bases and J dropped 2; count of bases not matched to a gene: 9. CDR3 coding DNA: TGCGCCAGCAGCTCCCTGAGCGGGGTGACCTACGAGCAGTACTTC. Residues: CASSSLSGVTYEQYF.

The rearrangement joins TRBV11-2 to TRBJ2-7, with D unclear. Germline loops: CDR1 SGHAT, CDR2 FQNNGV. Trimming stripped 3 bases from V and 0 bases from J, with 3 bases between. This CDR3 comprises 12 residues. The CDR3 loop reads CASSLTSYEQYF. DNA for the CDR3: TGTGCCAGCAGCTTGACCTCCTACGAGCAGTACTTC.

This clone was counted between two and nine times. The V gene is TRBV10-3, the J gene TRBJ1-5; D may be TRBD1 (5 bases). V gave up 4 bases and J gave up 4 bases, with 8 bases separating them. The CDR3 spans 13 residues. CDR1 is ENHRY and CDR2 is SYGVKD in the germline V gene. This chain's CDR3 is CAISVGENQPQHF. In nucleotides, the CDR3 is TGTGCCATCAGTGTAGGGGAAAATCAGCCCCAGCATTTT.

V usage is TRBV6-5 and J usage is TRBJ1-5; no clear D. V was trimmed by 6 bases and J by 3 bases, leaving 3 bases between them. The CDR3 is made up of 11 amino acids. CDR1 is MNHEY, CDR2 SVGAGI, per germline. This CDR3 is CASRNNQPQHF. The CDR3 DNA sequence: TGTGCCAGCAGAAACAATCAGCCCCAGCATTTT.

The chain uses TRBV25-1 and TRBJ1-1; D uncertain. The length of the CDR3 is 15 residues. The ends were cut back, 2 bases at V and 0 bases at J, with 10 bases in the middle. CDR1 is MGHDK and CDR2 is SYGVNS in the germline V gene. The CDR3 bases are TGTGCCAGCAGTGAAATGGGCAGTATGAACACTGAAGCTTTCTTT. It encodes CASSEMGSMNTEAFF.

DNA for the CDR3: TGTGCCAGCAGCTTAAGCGGGAATTCACCCCTCCACTTT. It yields the protein CASSLSGNSPLHF. The chain carries TRBV7-9 and TRBJ1-6; no definite D call. Trimming cost V 2 bases and J 7 bases, with 6 bases left between them. The CDR3 has 13 residues. In germline, CDR1 is SEHNR, CDR2 FQNEAQ (reference sequence).

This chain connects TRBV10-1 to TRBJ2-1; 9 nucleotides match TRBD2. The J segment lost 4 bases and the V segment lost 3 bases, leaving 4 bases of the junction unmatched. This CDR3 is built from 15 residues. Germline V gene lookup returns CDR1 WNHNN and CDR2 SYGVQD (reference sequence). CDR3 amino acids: CASSEASGDYNEQFF. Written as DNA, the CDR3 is TGCGCCAGCAGTGAAGCTAGCGGGGATTACAATGAGCAGTTCTTC.

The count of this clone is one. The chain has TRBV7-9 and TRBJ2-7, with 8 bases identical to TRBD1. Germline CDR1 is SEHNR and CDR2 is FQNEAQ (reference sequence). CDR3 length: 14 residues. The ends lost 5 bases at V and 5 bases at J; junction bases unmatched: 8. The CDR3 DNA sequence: TGTGCCAGCAGCAGGACAGGGTCACCCCACGAGCAGTACTTC. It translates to CASSRTGSPHEQYF.

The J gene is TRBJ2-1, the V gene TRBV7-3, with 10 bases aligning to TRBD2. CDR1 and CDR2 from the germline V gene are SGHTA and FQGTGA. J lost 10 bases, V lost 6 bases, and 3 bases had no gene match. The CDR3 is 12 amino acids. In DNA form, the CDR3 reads TGTGCCAGCAGTAGGACTAGCGGCGAGCAGTTCTTC. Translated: CASSRTSGEQFF.

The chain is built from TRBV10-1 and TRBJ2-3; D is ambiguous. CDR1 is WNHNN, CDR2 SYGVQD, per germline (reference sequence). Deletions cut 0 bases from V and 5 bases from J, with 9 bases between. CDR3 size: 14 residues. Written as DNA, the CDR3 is TGCGCCAGCAGTGAGTCCGAGTCGGGAGATACGCAGTATTTT. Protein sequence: CASSESESGDTQYF.

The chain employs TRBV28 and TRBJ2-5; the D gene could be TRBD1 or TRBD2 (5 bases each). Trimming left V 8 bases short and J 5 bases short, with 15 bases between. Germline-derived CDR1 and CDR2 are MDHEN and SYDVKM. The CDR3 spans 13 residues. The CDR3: CASRDPGWETQYF. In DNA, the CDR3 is TGTGCCAGCCGGGACCCCGGATGGGAGACCCAGTACTTC. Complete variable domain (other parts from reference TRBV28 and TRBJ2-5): DVKVTQSSRYLVKRTGEKVFLECVQDMDHENMFWYRQDPGLGLRLIYFSYDVKMKEKGDIPEGYSVSREKKERFSLILESASTNQTSMYLCASRDPGWETQYFGPGTRLLVL.

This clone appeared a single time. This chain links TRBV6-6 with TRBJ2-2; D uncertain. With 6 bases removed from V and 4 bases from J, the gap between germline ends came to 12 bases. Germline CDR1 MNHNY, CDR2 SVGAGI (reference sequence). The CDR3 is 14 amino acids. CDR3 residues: CASRSGRSTGELFF. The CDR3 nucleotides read TGTGCCAGCAGGAGTGGTCGGAGCACCGGGGAGCTGTTTTTT.

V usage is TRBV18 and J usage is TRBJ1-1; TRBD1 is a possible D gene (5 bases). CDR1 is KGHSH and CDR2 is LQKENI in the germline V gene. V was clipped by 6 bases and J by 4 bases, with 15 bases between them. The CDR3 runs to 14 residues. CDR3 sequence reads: CASSPSGEPTEAFF. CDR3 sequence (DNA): TGTGCCAGCTCCCCGTCGGGGGAGCCCACTGAAGCTTTCTTT.